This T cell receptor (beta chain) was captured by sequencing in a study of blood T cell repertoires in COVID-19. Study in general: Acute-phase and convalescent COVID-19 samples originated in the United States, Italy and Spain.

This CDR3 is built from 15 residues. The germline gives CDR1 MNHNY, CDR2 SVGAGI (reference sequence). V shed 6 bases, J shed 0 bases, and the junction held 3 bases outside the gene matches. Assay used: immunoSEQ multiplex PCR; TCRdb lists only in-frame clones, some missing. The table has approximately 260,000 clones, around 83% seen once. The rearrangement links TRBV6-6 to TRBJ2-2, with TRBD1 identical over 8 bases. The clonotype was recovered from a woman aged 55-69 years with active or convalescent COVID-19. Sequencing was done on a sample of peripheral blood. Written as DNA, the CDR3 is TGTGCCAGCAGCCCACAGGGGGCGAACACCGGGGAGCTGTTTTTT. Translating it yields CASSPQGANTGELFF.